This T cell receptor beta chain was observed in a study of glioma-infiltrating T cells. Study conclusions and caveats: Tissue-blood divergence was below expectation in non-neoplastic patients, above in gliomas.

This CDR3 region has 17 residues. V was shortened by 3 bases and J by 0 bases, with 16 bases between the two germline ends. Germline CDR1 and CDR2: SGHTA and FQGTGA. This clonotype was seen just once. Antigen: not known. TCR alpha and beta CDR3 regions were amplified from RNA using iRepertoire nested multiplex PCR. TCRdb used MiXCR to reprocess the multiplex PCR reads, holding one entry per CDR3 protein. The sample gives over 15,000 distinct CDR3 sequences, nearly 60% of which show up once; around 42% is in the top ten. Sequenced input: glioma tissue, nonneoplastic brain tissue, or PBMCs (not recorded which). The clonotype comes from a human donor with low-grade glioma or glioblastoma, undergoing nonglioma brain surgery, or in good health (not recorded which). This chain uses TRBV7-3 with TRBJ2-3; possibly TRBD2 for D (5 bases). The CDR3 region is CASSFGSGRGSTDTQYF. In nucleotides, the CDR3 is TGTGCCAGCAGCTTTGGTAGTGGCCGGGGTAGCACAGATACGCAGTATTTT.